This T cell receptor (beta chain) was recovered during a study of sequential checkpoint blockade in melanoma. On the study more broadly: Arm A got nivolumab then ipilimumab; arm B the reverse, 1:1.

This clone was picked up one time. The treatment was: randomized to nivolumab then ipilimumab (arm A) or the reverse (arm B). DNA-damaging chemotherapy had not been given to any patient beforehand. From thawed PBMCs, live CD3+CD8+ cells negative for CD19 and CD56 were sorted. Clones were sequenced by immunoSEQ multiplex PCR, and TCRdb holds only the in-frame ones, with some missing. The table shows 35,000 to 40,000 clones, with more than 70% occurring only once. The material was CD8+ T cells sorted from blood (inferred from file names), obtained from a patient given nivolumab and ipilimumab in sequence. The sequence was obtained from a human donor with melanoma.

The CDR3 is CASSIGTGIVYEQYF. CDR3 in DNA: TGTGCCAGTAGTATTGGGACAGGGATAGTCTACGAGCAGTACTTC. The J gene is TRBJ2-7, the V gene TRBV19; 9 nucleotides line up with TRBD1. Germline assignment: CDR1 LNHDA and CDR2 SQIVND (reference sequence). This CDR3 has 15 amino acids. The junction had 6 bases not matched to a gene; V was cut back by 3 bases and J by 3 bases.